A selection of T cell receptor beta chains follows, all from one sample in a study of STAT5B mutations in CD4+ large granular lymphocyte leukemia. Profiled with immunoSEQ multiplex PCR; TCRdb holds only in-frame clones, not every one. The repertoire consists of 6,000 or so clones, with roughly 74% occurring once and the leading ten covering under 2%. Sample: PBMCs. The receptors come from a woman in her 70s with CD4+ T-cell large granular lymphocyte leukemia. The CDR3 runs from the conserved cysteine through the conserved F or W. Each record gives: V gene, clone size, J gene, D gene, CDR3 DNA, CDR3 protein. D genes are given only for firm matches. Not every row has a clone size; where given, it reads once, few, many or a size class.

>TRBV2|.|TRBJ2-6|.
TGTGCCAGCCGGGACGGCTCGTCTGGGGCCAACGTCCTGACTTTC
CASRDGSSGANVLTF
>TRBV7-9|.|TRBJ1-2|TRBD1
TGTGCCAGCAGCCGGGGAGGGGGCAGCTATGGCTACACCTTC
CASSRGGGSYGYTF
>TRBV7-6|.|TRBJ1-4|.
TGTGCCAGCAGCCTGCTTCGGGATGAAAAACTGTTTTTT
CASSLLRDEKLFF
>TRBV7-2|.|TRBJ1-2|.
TGTGCCAGCAGCTTGCAGGGGTCCTATGGCTACACCTTC
CASSLQGSYGYTF
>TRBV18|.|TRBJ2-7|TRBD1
TGTGCCAGCTCACCCCCTAGACAGGGGCGCGAGCAGTACTTC
CASSPPRQGREQYF
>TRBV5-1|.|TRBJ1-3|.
TGCGCCAGCAGCTCCAGGGGATCCGGAAACACCATATATTTT
CASSSRGSGNTIYF
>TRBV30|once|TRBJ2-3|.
TGTGCCTGGAGTCGTGGAGATACGCAGTATTTT
CAWSRGDTQYF
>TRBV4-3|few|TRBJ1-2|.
TGCGCCAGCAGCCATTCAATAACTGACTTAGGAAATGGCTACACCTTC
CASSHSITDLGNGYTF
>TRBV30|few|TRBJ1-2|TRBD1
TGTGCCTGGAGTCGCCAGGGGGACGGTGGCTACACCTTC
CAWSRQGDGGYTF
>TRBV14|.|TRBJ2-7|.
TGTGCCAGCAGCAAGGGCGGGGCGGGGGCCTCCTACGAGCAGTACTTC
CASSKGGAGASYEQYF